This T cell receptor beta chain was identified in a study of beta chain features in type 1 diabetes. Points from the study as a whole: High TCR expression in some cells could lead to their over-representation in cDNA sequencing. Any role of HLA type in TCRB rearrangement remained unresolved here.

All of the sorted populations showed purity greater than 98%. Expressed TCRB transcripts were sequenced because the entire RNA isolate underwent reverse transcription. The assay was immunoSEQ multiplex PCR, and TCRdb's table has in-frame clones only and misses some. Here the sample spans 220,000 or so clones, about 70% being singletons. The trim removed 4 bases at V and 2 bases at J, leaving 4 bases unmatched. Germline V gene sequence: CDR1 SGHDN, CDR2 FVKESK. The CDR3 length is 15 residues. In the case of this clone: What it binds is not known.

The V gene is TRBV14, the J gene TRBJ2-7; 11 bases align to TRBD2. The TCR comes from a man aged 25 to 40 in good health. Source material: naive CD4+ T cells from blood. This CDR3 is CASSLVSGGAYEQYF. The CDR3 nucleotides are TGTGCCAGCAGCCTCGTTAGCGGGGGGGCCTACGAGCAGTACTTC.